Listed below are T cell receptor beta chains from one sample, sequenced in a study of blood T cell repertoires in COVID-19. Using immunoSEQ multiplex PCR, the repertoire was profiled, and TCRdb retains in-frame clones only, with some absent. The sample carries roughly 300,000 clones, roughly 90% recorded once. The specimen sequenced was peripheral blood. The source is a man in his late teens or twenties with active or convalescent COVID-19. Both conserved end residues are part of each CDR3. D genes are given only for firm matches. Some rows have no size entry. The others give once, few or many, or a class for an expanded clone.

j_call: TRBJ2-3
d_call: TRBD1
v_call: TRBV11-2
clone_size: -
cdr3_nt: TGTGCCAGCAGCCCCGGACAGGGAGGCACAGATACGCAGTATTTT
cdr3_aa: CASSPGQGGTDTQYF

j_call: TRBJ2-1
d_call: TRBD2
v_call: TRBV2
clone_size: -
cdr3_nt: TGTGCCAGCAGTTCTTGGTACGGGGGGGGGTCCTCCTACAATGAGCAGTTCTTC
cdr3_aa: CASSSWYGGGSSYNEQFF

j_call: TRBJ2-5
d_call: TRBD2
v_call: TRBV29-1
clone_size: -
cdr3_nt: TGCAGCGGGCTAGATAGCGGGGGGGGAAAGACCCAGTACTTC
cdr3_aa: CSGLDSGGGKTQYF

j_call: TRBJ2-7
d_call: -
v_call: TRBV5-4
clone_size: -
cdr3_nt: TGTGCCAGCAGCCTATTTAACTCCTACGAGCAGTACTTC
cdr3_aa: CASSLFNSYEQYF

j_call: TRBJ2-1
d_call: TRBD2
v_call: TRBV6-4
clone_size: few
cdr3_nt: TGTGCCAGCAGCCCATTTACTAGCGGTGACAATGAGCAGTTCTTC
cdr3_aa: CASSPFTSGDNEQFF

j_call: TRBJ1-2
d_call: TRBD1
v_call: TRBV5-1
clone_size: -
cdr3_nt: TGCGCCAGCAGCCCAGGACAGGGAAACTATGGCTACACCTTC
cdr3_aa: CASSPGQGNYGYTF

j_call: TRBJ1-2
d_call: TRBD1
v_call: TRBV9
clone_size: few
cdr3_nt: TGTGCCAGCAGCGGCACCGGGACAGGGATCAATGGCTACACCTTC
cdr3_aa: CASSGTGTGINGYTF

j_call: TRBJ1-3
d_call: TRBD1
v_call: TRBV5-1
clone_size: once
cdr3_nt: TGCGCCAGCAGCTTGGGGGACAGGGAGGCTGGAAACACCATATATTTT
cdr3_aa: CASSLGDREAGNTIYF

j_call: TRBJ2-3
d_call: TRBD2
v_call: TRBV6-2/TRBV6-3
clone_size: -
cdr3_nt: TGTGCCAGCAGTTACTCTCCAGGACTAGCGGGGTCCTACTACTACACAGATACGCAGTATTTT
cdr3_aa: CASSYSPGLAGSYYYTDTQYF

j_call: TRBJ2-3
d_call: -
v_call: TRBV4-1
clone_size: -
cdr3_nt: TGCGCCAGCAGCTACGGACCCGGGACTGCTACTAGCACAGATACGCAGTATTTT
cdr3_aa: CASSYGPGTATSTDTQYF

j_call: TRBJ2-3
d_call: TRBD2
v_call: TRBV6-2/TRBV6-3
clone_size: once
cdr3_nt: TGTGCCAGCAGTTACTCACTAGCGGGGGGTGTCAAAGATACGCAGTATTTT
cdr3_aa: CASSYSLAGGVKDTQYF

j_call: TRBJ1-2
d_call: -
v_call: TRBV21-1
clone_size: -
cdr3_nt: TGTGCCAGCAGGTTGCTGAGGGGGGGCTACACCTTC
cdr3_aa: CASRLLRGGYTF

j_call: TRBJ2-3
d_call: -
v_call: TRBV24-1
clone_size: -
cdr3_nt: TGTGCCACCAATAGTGCAGGGGAGAATACGCAGTATTTT
cdr3_aa: CATNSAGENTQYF

j_call: TRBJ1-5
d_call: -
v_call: TRBV3-1/TRBV3-2
clone_size: -
cdr3_nt: TGTGCCAGCGGGGGGAGGCTTCAGCCCCAGCATTTT
cdr3_aa: CASGGRLQPQHF

j_call: TRBJ2-3
d_call: TRBD2
v_call: TRBV7-3
clone_size: -
cdr3_nt: TGTGCCAGCAGCTTTAGCGGGGGGATAGATACGCAGTATTTT
cdr3_aa: CASSFSGGIDTQYF

j_call: TRBJ1-1
d_call: -
v_call: TRBV6-6
clone_size: -
cdr3_nt: TGTGCCAGCAGGTCTTCGGGGGGGACTGAAGCTTTCTTT
cdr3_aa: CASRSSGGTEAFF

j_call: TRBJ1-6
d_call: -
v_call: TRBV7-2
clone_size: -
cdr3_nt: TGTGCCAGCAGCTTGAGCGGGGGCGCCTATAATTCACCCCTCCACTTT
cdr3_aa: CASSLSGGAYNSPLHF

j_call: TRBJ2-7
d_call: -
v_call: TRBV5-6
clone_size: -
cdr3_nt: TGTGCCAGCAGCTTGGGGCAGTCCCCCGAGCAGTACTTC
cdr3_aa: CASSLGQSPEQYF

j_call: TRBJ2-7
d_call: -
v_call: TRBV3-1/TRBV3-2
clone_size: once
cdr3_nt: TGTGCCAGCAGCCAACTCCGGTCGGGACTCCGAAGCTCCTACGAGCAGTACTTC
cdr3_aa: CASSQLRSGLRSSYEQYF

j_call: TRBJ2-3
d_call: -
v_call: TRBV20-1
clone_size: -
cdr3_nt: TGCAGTGCTAGTGCGCCGCCGACTAGTTTTACAGATACGCAGTATTTT
cdr3_aa: CSASAPPTSFTDTQYF

j_call: TRBJ1-1
d_call: -
v_call: TRBV5-6
clone_size: -
cdr3_nt: TGTGCCAGCAGCTTGGTCCGGGGTCTGGGGACTGAAGCTTTCTTT
cdr3_aa: CASSLVRGLGTEAFF

j_call: TRBJ1-4
d_call: -
v_call: TRBV2
clone_size: -
cdr3_nt: TGTGCCAGCAGTGAATCAAACAGGGTCCTCAATGAAAAACTGTTTTTT
cdr3_aa: CASSESNRVLNEKLFF

j_call: TRBJ2-3
d_call: -
v_call: TRBV18
clone_size: -
cdr3_nt: TGTGCCAGCTCACCACCTAAACAGGGTGGTGGTAATACGCAGTATTTT
cdr3_aa: CASSPPKQGGGNTQYF

j_call: TRBJ2-5
d_call: -
v_call: TRBV19
clone_size: -
cdr3_nt: TGTGCCAGTAGAGCAGGGGAGACCCAGTACTTC
cdr3_aa: CASRAGETQYF

j_call: TRBJ2-2
d_call: -
v_call: TRBV5-6
clone_size: -
cdr3_nt: TGTGCCAGCAGCGGTCGGACAGCACCCGGGGAGCTGTTTTTT
cdr3_aa: CASSGRTAPGELFF